This T cell receptor (beta chain) comes out of a study of blood T cell repertoires in COVID-19. Across the study: Spain, Italy and the United States supplied samples that represented acute and convalescent COVID-19. The analysed material was cDNA or gDNA that came from T cells, B-cell-depleted T cells, or PBMCs.

Methods used by the authors: Amplified reference gene primers provided the basis for estimating nucleated cell counts. Clones were sequenced by immunoSEQ multiplex PCR, and TCRdb holds only the in-frame ones, with some missing. V and J calls and clone size are given by that table; D and trimming were obtained from the DNA. The table lists 250,000 to 300,000 clones, less than 85% of them singletons, with 3.5% to 5.5% in the top ten. This CDR3 contains 15 residues. Germline V gene sequence: CDR1 MDHEN, CDR2 SYDVKM. V was pared by 3 bases and J by 6 bases, with 8 bases of the junction left unmatched. This clonotype was obtained from a man in his fifties or sixties who had recovered from COVID-19. Sequenced input: peripheral blood. V is TRBV28 and J is TRBJ2-3; 8 bases are a match to TRBD2. CDR3 in DNA: TGTGCCAGCAGTTTGGGCGGGGGGATTGGGGATACGCAGTATTTT. It translates to CASSLGGGIGDTQYF.